The entry that follows covers one T cell receptor beta chain sequence. What it binds is unknown. The CDR3 spans 15 residues. V lost 2 bases, J lost 9 bases, and 6 bases stayed unmatched. The germline V gene has CDR1 ENHRY and CDR2 SYGVKD. The data belong to a study of CD8 T cell repertoires and HIV-1 epitope variants. Study as a whole: 1M T cells were kept uncultured as a baseline. Overall study findings and caveats: Only beta chains were identified, marking proliferation to antigen, not function.

Some clones are missing from TCRdb's copy, which holds only in-frame ones; the method was immunoSEQ multiplex PCR. The repertoire holds several thousand clones, with roughly two thirds as singletons. The genes are TRBV10-3 and TRBJ2-1, with 11 bases aligning to TRBD2. The receptor's source is a male donor with HIV. The specimen was cultured CD8+ T cells derived from PBMCs. CDR3 sequence: CAISEPSGGLSEQFF. The CDR3, as DNA: TGTGCCATCAGTGAGCCTAGCGGGGGGCTCAGTGAGCAGTTCTTC.